The T cell receptor (beta chain) under discussion was sequenced for a study of blood T cell repertoires in COVID-19. Study at large: T cells, B-cell-depleted T cells, or PBMCs provided the cDNA or gDNA that served as material.

How the authors handled the data: Nucleated cell number was recorded as an estimate derived from reference gene primer amplification. Libraries were prepared by immunoSEQ multiplex PCR; TCRdb keeps only in-frame clonotypes and omits some of them. For V, J and clone size, that table is used; D and trimming come from the DNA. The table includes about 230,000 clones, 88% detected once. There are 13 residues in the CDR3. Germline V gene lookup returns CDR1 SGHKS and CDR2 YYEKEE (reference sequence). V was trimmed by 0 bases and J by 3 bases, leaving 7 bases between them. The sequenced sample consisted of PBMCs or T cells enriched from blood (not recorded which). The rearrangement uses TRBV5-5 and TRBJ2-7; D remains ambiguous. The clonotype originates from a woman between 40 and 55 years old with acute COVID-19. CDR3 DNA sequence: TGTGCCAGCAGCTTGGTCTATGGCTACGAGCAGTACTTC. It yields the protein CASSLVYGYEQYF.